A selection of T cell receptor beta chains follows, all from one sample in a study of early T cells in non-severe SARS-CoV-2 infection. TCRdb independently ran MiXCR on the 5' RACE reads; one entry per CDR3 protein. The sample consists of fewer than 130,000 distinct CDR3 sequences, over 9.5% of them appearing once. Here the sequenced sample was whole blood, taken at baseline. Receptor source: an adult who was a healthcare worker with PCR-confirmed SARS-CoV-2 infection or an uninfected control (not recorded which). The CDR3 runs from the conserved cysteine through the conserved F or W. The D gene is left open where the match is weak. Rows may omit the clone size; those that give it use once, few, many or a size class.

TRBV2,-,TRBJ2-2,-,TGTGCCAGCAGTGCCCACGGGGAGCTGTTTTTT,CASSAHGELFF
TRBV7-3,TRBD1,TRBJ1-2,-,TGTGCCAGCACCCCGGACAGGGGGTATGGCTACACCTTC,CASTPDRGYGYTF
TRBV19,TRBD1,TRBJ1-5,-,TGTGCCAGTAGTGGCCAGGGGGGCAATCAGCCCCAGCATTTT,CASSGQGGNQPQHF
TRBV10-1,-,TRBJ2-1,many,TGCGCCAGCAGTGAGTCGCCTAGCAGCAATGAGCAGTTCTTC,CASSESPSSNEQFF
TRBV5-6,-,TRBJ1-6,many,TGTGCCAGCAGCTTGGACGGAGGGGTAATAGGGTCACCCCTCCATTTT,CASSLDGGVIGSPLHF
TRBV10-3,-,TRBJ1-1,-,TGTGCCGCCGAGGGCGTGGGCACTGAAGCTTTCTTT,CAAEGVGTEAFF
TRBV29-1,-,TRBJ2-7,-,TGCAGCGTTGGAGGGGACGGGTACGAGCAGTACTTC,CSVGGDGYEQYF
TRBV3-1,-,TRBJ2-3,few,TGTGCCAGCAGCCAAGACCCCACAGATACGCAGTATTTT,CASSQDPTDTQYF
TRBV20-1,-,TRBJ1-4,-,TGCAGTGCTAGAGATTTAGCGGGGAATAATGAAAAACTGTTTTTT,CSARDLAGNNEKLFF
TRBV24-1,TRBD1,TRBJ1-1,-,TGTGCCACCAGTAGGACAGGGCCGAACACTGAAGCTTTCTTT,CATSRTGPNTEAFF
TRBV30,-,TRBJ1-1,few,TGTGCCTGGAGGGGAGATAAGGGAGCCACTCTCATGAACACTGAAGCTTTCTTT,CAWRGDKGATLMNTEAFF
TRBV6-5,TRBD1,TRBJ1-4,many,TGTGCCAGCAGTACAGGGACAGATGAAAAACTGTTTTTT,CASSTGTDEKLFF
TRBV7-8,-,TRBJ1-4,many,TGTGCCAGCAGCTCCAGGGGAGGCGAAAAACTGTTTTTT,CASSSRGGEKLFF
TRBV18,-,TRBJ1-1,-,TGTGCCAGCTCACGGGTCAGGAACACTGAAGCTTTCTTT,CASSRVRNTEAFF
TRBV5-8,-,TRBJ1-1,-,TGTGCCAGCAGCACCCCAGAAGCTTTCTTT,CASSTPEAFF
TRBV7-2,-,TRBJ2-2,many,TGTGCCAGCAGCCCCCGGGTGCGCGCCCTTGGGGAGCTGTTTTTT,CASSPRVRALGELFF
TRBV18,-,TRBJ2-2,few,TGTGCCAGCTCACCAAAAGGGGGACGGACCGGGGAGCTGTTTTTT,CASSPKGGRTGELFF
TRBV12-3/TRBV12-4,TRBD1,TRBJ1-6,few,TGTGCCAGCAGGGGGACAGGGAGTTCACCCCTCCACTTT,CASRGTGSSPLHF
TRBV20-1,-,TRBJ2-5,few,TGCAGTACCGGAGGGTGGCAAGAGACCCAGTACTTC,CSTGGWQETQYF
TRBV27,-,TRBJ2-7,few,TGTGCCAGCTTTCAGAGGCAGGGCGAGCAGTACTTC,CASFQRQGEQYF
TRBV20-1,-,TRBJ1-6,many,TGCAGTGCTAGAGATCTCTCCCCGGGGGATAATTCACCCCTCCACTTT,CSARDLSPGDNSPLHF
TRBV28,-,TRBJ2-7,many,TGTGCCACCTCCAAGGTAGAGGGTTTAAACTTC,CATSKVEGLNF
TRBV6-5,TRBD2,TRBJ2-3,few,TGTGCCAGCAGTTCCGGCGGGAGGATGACAGATACGCAGTATTTT,CASSSGGRMTDTQYF
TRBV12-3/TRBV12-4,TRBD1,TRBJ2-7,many,TGTGCCAGCAGCCAGGGACAGGGAATTACGTACGAGCAGTACTTC,CASSQGQGITYEQYF
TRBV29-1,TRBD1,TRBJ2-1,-,TGCAGCATCCGGGACAGGGAGGACAATGAGCAGTTCTTC,CSIRDREDNEQFF
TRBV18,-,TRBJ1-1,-,TGTGTCAGCCGCAGCGTTACGGGGGGCGTGAACACTGAAGCTTTCTTT,CVSRSVTGGVNTEAFF
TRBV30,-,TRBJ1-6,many,TGTGCCTGGAGGTCCGGGGGTCTGAGGTCACCCCTCCACTTT,CAWRSGGLRSPLHF
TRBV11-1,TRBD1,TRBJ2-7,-,TGTGCCAGCAGCTTAGGTGGGACAGACTCCTACGAGCAGTACTTC,CASSLGGTDSYEQYF
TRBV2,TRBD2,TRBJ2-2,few,TGTGCCAGCAGTGGCTTACAAGCGGGAGCTACCGGGGAGCTGTTTTTT,CASSGLQAGATGELFF
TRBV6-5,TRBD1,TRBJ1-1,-,TGTGCCAGCCAGGGGGGGGAGACCACTGAAGCTTTCTTT,CASQGGETTEAFF
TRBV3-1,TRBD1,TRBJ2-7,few,TGTGCCAGCAGCCAACCTGGACAGGGGACAACCTACGAGCAGTACTTC,CASSQPGQGTTYEQYF
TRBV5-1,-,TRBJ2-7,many,TGCGCCAGCAGCTTGGGGGCGGGGCGGTACGAGCAGTACTTC,CASSLGAGRYEQYF
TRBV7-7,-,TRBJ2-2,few,TGTACCAGCAGCACGAAGGACGGAACGAACACCGGGGAGCTGTTTTTT,CTSSTKDGTNTGELFF